The source of this T cell receptor beta chain is a study of blood T cell repertoires in COVID-19. Across the study: Acute and convalescent COVID-19 samples came from the United States, Italy and Spain.

Produced via immunoSEQ multiplex PCR; TCRdb's table is partial and in-frame only. The sample includes some 360,000 clones, over 75% seen only once; the top ten take under 3%. Points on this clone: Other DNA sequences in the sample encode the same CDR3.

The sample taken for sequencing was peripheral blood. The sequence derives from an older woman with COVID-19, enrolled during active disease.

CDR3 DNA sequence: TGTGCCAGCAGCCGAACAGGGGGCACTGAAGCTTTCTTT. This encodes CASSRTGGTEAFF. This sequence joins TRBV3-1 (or the pseudogene TRBV3-2) and TRBJ1-1; 8 positions agree with TRBD1. J gave up 4 bases and V 4 bases, and 2 bases lay outside the gene matches. The CDR3 is 13 amino acids. The germline V gene has CDR1 LGHDT and CDR2 YNNKEL (reference sequence).